The 14 T cell receptor beta chains below come from one sample, sequenced in a study of cytomegalovirus exposure and HLA in healthy donors. This PCR relied on a set of 60 Vbeta primers and 13 Jbeta primers. Repertoires were generated with immunoSEQ multiplex PCR, while TCRdb's copy carries only in-frame clones and drops some. The profile shows around 200,000 clones, just over 75% of them singletons. The sequenced sample consisted of PBMCs. Receptors were obtained from an older woman in good health and CMV-seropositive.

This clone showed up just a few times. The chain joins TRBV30 to TRBJ1-2; 11 bases map to TRBD1. Germline loops: CDR1 GTSNPN, CDR2 SVGIG (reference sequence). V lost 2 bases, J lost 7 bases, and 15 bases stayed unmatched. The CDR3 has 17 amino acids. The CDR3 DNA reads TGTGCCTGGAGTTTCGAGGAGGACAGGGGGCGGGAGGGTGGCTACACCTTC. Translating gives CAWSFEEDRGREGGYTF.

This rearrangement joins TRBV4-3 to TRBJ2-5; 15 bases agree with TRBD2. The last part of the DNA fits TRBJ2-7 better; the J call may be wrong. This CDR3 is 21 amino acids long. Germline V CDR1 and CDR2: LGHNA, YSLEER. The CDR3 spells CASSQEAKSLSGLAGGYEQYF. The CDR3 DNA reads as TGCGCCAGCAGCCAAGAGGCGAAGAGCCTGAGCGGACTAGCGGGGGGGTACGAGCAGTACTTC.

Here the CDR3 reads CASSFTSGRGDTQYF. CDR3 coding DNA: TGCGCCAGCAGTTTTACTAGCGGGAGGGGAGATACGCAGTATTTT. The chain is built from TRBV5-1 and TRBJ2-3; 13 bases match TRBD2. The germline CDR1 and CDR2 sequences are SGHRS and YFSETQ. Unmatched junction bases numbered 5, after V lost 5 bases and J lost 5 bases. This CDR3 spans 15 amino acids.

V is TRBV27 and J is TRBJ1-1; TRBD1 matches 10 bases. J was trimmed by 4 bases and V by 6 bases; bases with no gene match: 5. Per the germline V gene, CDR1 is MNHEY and CDR2 is SMNVEV (reference sequence). The CDR3 sequence is 14 residues long. CDR3 amino acids: CASRAGTGVTEAFF. DNA of the CDR3: TGTGCCAGCAGGGCCGGGACAGGGGTCACTGAAGCTTTCTTT.

In the case of this clone: Other DNA sequences from this sample encode an identical CDR3 as well. The rearrangement uses TRBV5-1 and TRBJ2-3; maybe TRBD2 (6 bases). CDR3 length equals 15 residues. The germline CDR1 and CDR2 sequences are SGHRS and YFSETQ. V shed 0 bases and J shed 0 bases, with 8 bases lying between them. The CDR3 nucleotides read TGCGCCAGCAGCTTGGCCGGGGGAAGCACAGATACGCAGTATTTT. Encoded protein: CASSLAGGSTDTQYF.

J is TRBJ2-5 and V is TRBV19, with 12 bases matching TRBD2. Near its end, the DNA agrees better with TRBJ2-7, so the J call may be wrong. This CDR3 is built from 15 residues. Germline-derived CDR1 and CDR2 are LNHDA and SQIVND (reference sequence). The CDR3 sequence: CASSTGLAGKYEQYF. Here the CDR3 DNA reads TGTGCCAGTAGCACCGGACTAGCGGGGAAGTACGAGCAGTACTTC.

The V gene is TRBV4-3, the J gene TRBJ2-1, with D tentatively TRBD2 (6 bases). Trimming removed 2 bases at V and 6 bases at J, with 11 bases between. There are 14 residues in the CDR3. Per the germline V gene, CDR1 is LGHNA and CDR2 is YSLEER. The CDR3 spells CASSQTGGGNEQFF. The CDR3 DNA follows: TGCGCCAGCAGCCAAACCGGGGGAGGCAATGAGCAGTTCTTC.

The chain joins TRBV12-5 to TRBJ2-7, with TRBD1 matching over 8 bases. Trimming at V came to 10 bases and at J to 0 bases, leaving 11 bases not matched to a gene. In germline, CDR1 is LGHNT, CDR2 FRNRAP. The CDR3 sequence is 15 residues long. DNA of the CDR3: TGTGCTACGCCGACAGGGGCGATCCCCTCCTACGAGCAGTACTTC. It encodes CATPTGAIPSYEQYF.

For this clone: A read error may account for a junction end that differs from germline. The chain is built from TRBV6-4 and TRBJ1-1; D ambiguous. The CDR3 is 14 residues long. Germline assignment: CDR1 MRHNA and CDR2 SNTAGT. The CDR3 DNA follows: TGTGCCAGCAGTTACTCTGAGGGTTCTGCTGAAGCTTTCTTT. It translates to CASSYSEGSAEAFF.

This rearrangement joins TRBV5-1 to TRBJ1-3; TRBD1 matches 9 bases. V lost 1 base to trimming and J lost 0 bases; unmatched junction nucleotides: 2. The CDR3 has 16 residues. The germline V gene has CDR1 SGHRS and CDR2 YFSETQ. For the CDR3, the DNA is TGCGCCAGCAGCTTGCCGACAGGGGGCTCTGGAAACACCATATATTTT. This translates into CASSLPTGGSGNTIYF.

The chain has TRBV5-1 and TRBJ2-3; 9 positions match TRBD1. The CDR3 consists of 15 residues. Germline CDR1 SGHRS, CDR2 YFSETQ. The V and J ends lost 6 bases and 4 bases, in that order; junction bases with no gene match: 9. As DNA, the CDR3 is TGCGCCAGCAATCCAACAGGGGGCCTAGCAGATACGCAGTATTTT. Its protein product is CASNPTGGLADTQYF.

This rearrangement joins TRBV30 to TRBJ1-4, with D possibly matching TRBD1 (6 bases). Trimming pared 5 bases from V and 11 bases from J, leaving 21 bases between. This CDR3 has 14 amino acids. Germline V gene sequence: CDR1 GTSNPN, CDR2 SVGIG (reference sequence). As DNA, the CDR3 is TGTGCCTGGGCCCCCGACAGGAGAAAGGATAAACTGTTTTTT. Its protein product is CAWAPDRRKDKLFF.

About this clone: Different DNA sequences within this sample yield the same CDR3. The gene calls are TRBV30 and TRBJ2-3; D unclear. V lost 2 bases, J lost 5 bases, and 5 bases lay in between. Germline-derived CDR1 and CDR2 are GTSNPN and SVGIG (reference sequence). The CDR3 covers 11 residues. The chain's CDR3 is CAWSPKDTQYF. The CDR3 DNA reads TGTGCCTGGAGTCCTAAAGATACGCAGTATTTT. The complete variable domain, with remaining parts taken from reference TRBV30 and TRBJ2-3, reads SQTIHQWPATLVQPVGSPLSLECTVEGTSNPNLYWYRQAAGRGLQLLFYSVGIGQISSEVPQNLSASRPQDRQFILSSKKLLLSDSGFYLCAWSPKDTQYFGPGTRLTVL.

The chain employs TRBV7-6 and TRBJ2-2; 11 positions agree with TRBD2. CDR3 length: 17 residues. J gave up 8 bases and V 5 bases, and 13 bases lay outside the gene matches. Germline V gene sequence: CDR1 SGHVS, CDR2 FNYEAQ. The DNA for the CDR3 is TGTGCCAGCAGCCCCGCGGTAGCGGGGGGGCCTAATGGGGAGCTGTTTTTT. As protein: CASSPAVAGGPNGELFF.